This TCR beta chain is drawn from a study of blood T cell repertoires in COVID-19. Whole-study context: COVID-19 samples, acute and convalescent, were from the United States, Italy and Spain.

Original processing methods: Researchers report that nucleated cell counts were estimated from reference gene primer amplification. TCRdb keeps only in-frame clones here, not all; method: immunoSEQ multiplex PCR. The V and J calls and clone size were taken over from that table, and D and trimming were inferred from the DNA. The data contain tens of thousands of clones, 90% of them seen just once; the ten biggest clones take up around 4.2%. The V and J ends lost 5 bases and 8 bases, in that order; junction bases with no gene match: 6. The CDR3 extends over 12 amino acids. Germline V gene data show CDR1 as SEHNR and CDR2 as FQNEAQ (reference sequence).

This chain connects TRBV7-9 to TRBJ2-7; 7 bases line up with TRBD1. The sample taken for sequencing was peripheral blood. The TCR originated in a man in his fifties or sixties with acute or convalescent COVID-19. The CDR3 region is CASSRDRDKQYF. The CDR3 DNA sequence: TGTGCCAGCAGCCGCGACAGGGATAAGCAGTACTTC.